A selection of T cell receptor beta chains follows, all from one sample in a study of T cell repertoires in cytomegalovirus infection. One entry per CDR3 protein results from TCRdb running MiXCR on the reads. The sample holds around 450,000 distinct CDR3 sequences, about 11% seen once. Sequencing was carried out using PBMCs. The receptors were gathered from a human donor in good health (CMV status not recorded). Some clones in this sample may be carry-over from other donors' samples. CDR3s include the opening cysteine and the closing phenylalanine or tryptophan. The D gene is left open where the match is weak. Only some rows state a clone size, as once, few, many or a class for expanded clones.

v_call: TRBV12-3/TRBV12-4
clone_size: once
d_call: TRBD1
j_call: TRBJ1-3
cdr3_aa: CASSSTGMGNTIHF
cdr3_nt: TGTGCCAGCAGTTCGACAGGGATGGGAAACACCATACATTTT

v_call: TRBV29-1
clone_size: few
d_call: -
j_call: TRBJ2-7
cdr3_aa: CSARLTSYEQYF
cdr3_nt: TGCAGCGCCCGCCTTACCTCCTACGAGCAGTACTTC

v_call: TRBV28
clone_size: -
d_call: -
j_call: TRBJ1-2
cdr3_aa: CATAVTEINYGYTF
cdr3_nt: TGTGCCACCGCCGTTACAGAAATTAACTATGGCTACACCTTC

v_call: TRBV10-3
clone_size: many
d_call: -
j_call: TRBJ1-2
cdr3_aa: CAISENRDGDGYTF
cdr3_nt: TGTGCCATCAGTGAAAATAGGGACGGAGATGGCTACACCTTC

v_call: TRBV28
clone_size: -
d_call: -
j_call: TRBJ2-2
cdr3_aa: CASSGREWTGELFF
cdr3_nt: TGTGCCAGCAGTGGCAGGGAGTGGACCGGGGAGCTGTTTTTT

v_call: TRBV2
clone_size: many
d_call: -
j_call: TRBJ1-2
cdr3_aa: CASRGRTYGYTF
cdr3_nt: TGTGCCAGCAGAGGCAGGACCTATGGCTACACCTTC

v_call: TRBV18
clone_size: many
d_call: -
j_call: TRBJ2-7
cdr3_aa: CASSPGHAYEQYF
cdr3_nt: TGTGCCAGCTCACCGGGACACGCCTACGAGCAGTACTTC

v_call: TRBV27
clone_size: -
d_call: TRBD2
j_call: TRBJ2-7
cdr3_aa: CASSLRLARGEQYF
cdr3_nt: TGTGCCAGCAGTCTCCGACTAGCTCGTGGGGAGCAGTACTTC

v_call: TRBV7-2
clone_size: many
d_call: -
j_call: TRBJ1-5
cdr3_aa: CASSSTGRNQPQHF
cdr3_nt: TGTGCCAGCAGCTCCACAGGGAGAAATCAGCCCCAGCATTTT

v_call: TRBV7-8
clone_size: many
d_call: TRBD2
j_call: TRBJ2-1
cdr3_aa: CASSLVSSGGANEQFF
cdr3_nt: TGTGCCAGCAGCTTAGTATCTAGCGGGGGGGCCAATGAGCAGTTCTTC

v_call: TRBV20-1
clone_size: many
d_call: -
j_call: TRBJ1-5
cdr3_aa: CSARQGTDQPQHF
cdr3_nt: TGCAGTGCTAGACAGGGGACGGATCAGCCCCAGCATTTT

v_call: TRBV10-3
clone_size: few
d_call: TRBD1
j_call: TRBJ2-2
cdr3_aa: CATPGQGGFPGELFF
cdr3_nt: TGTGCCACCCCGGGACAGGGGGGTTTCCCCGGGGAGCTGTTTTTT

v_call: TRBV7-3
clone_size: many
d_call: -
j_call: TRBJ2-6
cdr3_aa: CASSPQSGANVLTF
cdr3_nt: TGTGCCAGCAGCCCTCAGTCCGGGGCCAACGTCCTGACTTTC

v_call: TRBV20-1
clone_size: -
d_call: TRBD2
j_call: TRBJ2-2
cdr3_aa: CSASSSGLENTGELFF
cdr3_nt: TGCAGTGCTAGTTCGTCGGGACTAGAAAACACCGGGGAGCTGTTTTTT

v_call: TRBV5-1
clone_size: few
d_call: -
j_call: TRBJ1-2
cdr3_aa: CASSLSSPGGNYGYTF
cdr3_nt: TGCGCCAGCAGCTTGTCTAGTCCGGGCGGGAACTATGGCTACACCTTC

v_call: TRBV11-2
clone_size: many
d_call: -
j_call: TRBJ2-5
cdr3_aa: CASSFRQAQETQYF
cdr3_nt: TGTGCCAGCAGCTTCAGACAGGCCCAAGAGACCCAGTACTTC

v_call: TRBV11-2
clone_size: -
d_call: TRBD2
j_call: TRBJ2-2
cdr3_aa: CASSLWGIPLGGGLFF
cdr3_nt: TGTGCCAGCAGCTTATGGGGGATTCCTCTCGGCGGGGGGCTGTTTTTT

v_call: TRBV7-8
clone_size: many
d_call: TRBD2
j_call: TRBJ2-2
cdr3_aa: CASSPRAAGFPGELFF
cdr3_nt: TGTGCCAGCAGCCCCAGGGCAGCGGGGTTTCCCGGGGAGCTGTTTTTT

v_call: TRBV19
clone_size: many
d_call: -
j_call: TRBJ2-1
cdr3_aa: CASNRGTVGPNEQFF
cdr3_nt: TGTGCCAGTAACCGGGGGACGGTGGGGCCCAATGAGCAGTTCTTC

v_call: TRBV15
clone_size: many
d_call: -
j_call: TRBJ2-5
cdr3_aa: CATSRGQGGQETQYF
cdr3_nt: TGTGCCACCAGCAGAGGGCAGGGGGGACAGGAGACCCAGTACTTC

v_call: TRBV9
clone_size: -
d_call: TRBD2
j_call: TRBJ2-3
cdr3_aa: CASSVDSGATDTQYF
cdr3_nt: TGTGCCAGCAGCGTAGACAGCGGGGCAACAGATACGCAGTATTTT

v_call: TRBV19
clone_size: -
d_call: -
j_call: TRBJ2-2
cdr3_aa: CASSIRVTGELFF
cdr3_nt: TGTGCCAGTAGTATAAGAGTAACCGGGGAGCTGTTTTTT

v_call: TRBV4-2
clone_size: -
d_call: -
j_call: TRBJ2-2
cdr3_aa: CASSQGRVSGELFF
cdr3_nt: TGTGCCAGCAGCCAAGGGAGGGTGTCCGGGGAGCTGTTTTTT

v_call: TRBV7-9
clone_size: many
d_call: -
j_call: TRBJ2-7
cdr3_aa: CASSFGGGAREQYF
cdr3_nt: TGTGCCAGCAGCTTTGGGGGGGGGGCCAGGGAGCAGTACTTC

v_call: TRBV5-4
clone_size: -
d_call: TRBD1
j_call: TRBJ1-2
cdr3_aa: CASSFSPGQDYGYTF
cdr3_nt: TGTGCCAGCAGCTTCTCGCCGGGACAGGACTATGGCTACACCTTC

v_call: TRBV7-9
clone_size: many
d_call: -
j_call: TRBJ1-6
cdr3_aa: CASSFQVTDNSPLHF
cdr3_nt: TGTGCCAGCAGCTTCCAGGTTACTGATAATTCACCCCTCCACTTT

v_call: TRBV6-5
clone_size: few
d_call: -
j_call: TRBJ1-1
cdr3_aa: CASKEGGGTEAFF
cdr3_nt: TGTGCCAGCAAGGAGGGAGGCGGGACTGAAGCTTTCTTT

v_call: TRBV28
clone_size: -
d_call: -
j_call: TRBJ2-3
cdr3_aa: CASSFQLPGGDTQYF
cdr3_nt: TGTGCCAGCAGTTTCCAGCTACCCGGTGGAGATACGCAGTATTTT

v_call: TRBV19
clone_size: few
d_call: -
j_call: TRBJ1-1
cdr3_aa: CASSIAGVGTEAFF
cdr3_nt: TGTGCCAGTAGTATAGCGGGGGTCGGCACTGAAGCTTTCTTT

v_call: TRBV7-9
clone_size: -
d_call: -
j_call: TRBJ1-5
cdr3_aa: CASSPVNSNQPQHF
cdr3_nt: TGTGCCAGCAGCCCAGTTAATAGCAATCAGCCCCAGCATTTT

v_call: TRBV2
clone_size: many
d_call: -
j_call: TRBJ2-3
cdr3_aa: CASRDLTDTQYF
cdr3_nt: TGTGCCAGCAGGGACCTCACAGATACGCAGTATTTT

v_call: TRBV6-1
clone_size: many
d_call: TRBD1
j_call: TRBJ2-1
cdr3_aa: CASSGGQGDSRFF
cdr3_nt: TGTGCCAGCAGTGGGGGACAGGGCGACTCCCGGTTCTTC

v_call: TRBV6-4
clone_size: -
d_call: TRBD2
j_call: TRBJ2-1
cdr3_aa: CASSFLAGGPSEQFF
cdr3_nt: TGTGCCAGCAGTTTCCTAGCGGGGGGGCCAAGTGAGCAGTTCTTC

v_call: TRBV20-1
clone_size: many
d_call: TRBD2
j_call: TRBJ2-3
cdr3_aa: CSALTPGLAGSTDTQYF
cdr3_nt: TGCAGTGCCCTCACCCCCGGACTAGCGGGTAGCACAGATACGCAGTATTTT

v_call: TRBV27
clone_size: -
d_call: TRBD2
j_call: TRBJ2-7
cdr3_aa: CASRAGGRPYEQYF
cdr3_nt: TGTGCCAGCAGAGCGGGAGGGCGGCCCTACGAGCAGTACTTC

v_call: TRBV7-2
clone_size: many
d_call: -
j_call: TRBJ2-7
cdr3_aa: CASSQGAGGLPYF
cdr3_nt: TGTGCCAGCAGCCAGGGGGCGGGAGGTCTACCGTACTTC

v_call: TRBV18
clone_size: many
d_call: TRBD1
j_call: TRBJ2-7
cdr3_aa: CASSPSTGEGEQYF
cdr3_nt: TGTGCCAGCTCACCGTCGACAGGGGAAGGCGAGCAGTACTTC

v_call: TRBV5-4
clone_size: many
d_call: -
j_call: TRBJ2-2
cdr3_aa: CASSLVEQPGELFF
cdr3_nt: TGTGCCAGCAGCTTGGTGGAGCAACCCGGGGAGCTGTTTTTT

v_call: TRBV6-1
clone_size: many
d_call: TRBD2
j_call: TRBJ2-3
cdr3_aa: CASSEAYVRLAGKRDTQYF
cdr3_nt: TGTGCCAGCAGTGAAGCGTATGTCAGACTAGCGGGGAAAAGAGATACGCAGTATTTT

v_call: TRBV7-2
clone_size: many
d_call: -
j_call: TRBJ1-2
cdr3_aa: CASSLAAGGNHTF
cdr3_nt: TGTGCCAGCAGCTTAGCCGCGGGGGGGAATCACACCTTC

v_call: TRBV30
clone_size: many
d_call: -
j_call: TRBJ1-1
cdr3_aa: CAWMRGGHMNTEAFF
cdr3_nt: TGTGCCTGGATGAGGGGGGGACACATGAACACTGAAGCTTTCTTT

v_call: TRBV20-1
clone_size: few
d_call: -
j_call: TRBJ1-5
cdr3_aa: CSAGSPGTTSNQPQHF
cdr3_nt: TGCAGTGCTGGCTCCCCCGGGACAACAAGCAATCAGCCCCAGCATTTT

v_call: TRBV9
clone_size: few
d_call: TRBD2
j_call: TRBJ2-7
cdr3_aa: CASSVGLAGVYYEQYF
cdr3_nt: TGTGCCAGCAGCGTGGGACTAGCGGGAGTGTACTACGAGCAGTACTTC

v_call: TRBV19
clone_size: many
d_call: TRBD1
j_call: TRBJ2-7
cdr3_aa: CASSRGTGGFYEQYF
cdr3_nt: TGTGCCAGTAGTAGAGGGACAGGCGGGTTCTACGAGCAGTACTTC

v_call: TRBV30
clone_size: -
d_call: TRBD2
j_call: TRBJ2-7
cdr3_aa: CAWSPGLAGYEQYF
cdr3_nt: TGTGCCTGGAGTCCGGGACTAGCGGGCTACGAGCAGTACTTC

v_call: TRBV18
clone_size: -
d_call: -
j_call: TRBJ2-7
cdr3_aa: CASSPDGSEQYF
cdr3_nt: TGTGCCAGCTCACCAGACGGGTCCGAGCAGTACTTC

v_call: TRBV7-6
clone_size: many
d_call: -
j_call: TRBJ2-1
cdr3_aa: CASSLRPGKPNEQFF
cdr3_nt: TGTGCCAGCAGCTTAAGGCCAGGGAAGCCCAATGAGCAGTTCTTC

v_call: TRBV20-1
clone_size: many
d_call: TRBD2
j_call: TRBJ2-4
cdr3_aa: CSARTSGKVGIQYF
cdr3_nt: TGCAGTGCTAGGACTAGCGGGAAGGTGGGCATTCAGTACTTC

v_call: TRBV7-9
clone_size: -
d_call: TRBD2
j_call: TRBJ2-5
cdr3_aa: CASSLGAGGPRTQYF
cdr3_nt: TGTGCCAGCAGCTTAGGAGCGGGGGGGCCAAGGACCCAGTACTTC

v_call: TRBV7-8
clone_size: many
d_call: -
j_call: TRBJ2-6
cdr3_aa: CASSAHEPASLGANVLTF
cdr3_nt: TGTGCCAGCAGCGCCCATGAACCCGCTTCCCTTGGGGCCAACGTCCTGACTTTC

v_call: TRBV7-9
clone_size: few
d_call: TRBD2
j_call: TRBJ2-5
cdr3_aa: CASSDGTSGTGQETQYF
cdr3_nt: TGTGCCAGCAGCGATGGGACTAGCGGGACGGGCCAAGAGACCCAGTACTTC

v_call: TRBV27
clone_size: few
d_call: -
j_call: TRBJ2-3
cdr3_aa: CASSRRETDTQYF
cdr3_nt: TGTGCCAGCAGTCGCAGGGAGACAGATACGCAGTATTTT

v_call: TRBV10-3
clone_size: few
d_call: -
j_call: TRBJ2-1
cdr3_aa: CAISDQGGDEFF
cdr3_nt: TGTGCCATCAGTGATCAAGGCGGGGACGAGTTCTTC

v_call: TRBV28
clone_size: many
d_call: -
j_call: TRBJ1-3
cdr3_aa: CASSFGQNTGNTIYF
cdr3_nt: TGTGCCAGCAGTTTCGGGCAGAACACTGGAAACACCATATATTTT

v_call: TRBV5-5
clone_size: few
d_call: -
j_call: TRBJ2-5
cdr3_aa: CASSPGPDLESQYF
cdr3_nt: TGTGCCAGCAGCCCCGGGCCGGATCTGGAATCCCAGTACTTC

v_call: TRBV4-1
clone_size: -
d_call: TRBD2
j_call: TRBJ2-3
cdr3_aa: CASSQNPGGARAVLRTDTQYF
cdr3_nt: TGCGCCAGCAGCCAAAACCCCGGGGGGGCGAGGGCCGTCCTTAGGACAGATACGCAGTATTTT

v_call: TRBV7-2
clone_size: many
d_call: TRBD2
j_call: TRBJ2-7
cdr3_aa: CASSLEASGGSYEQYF
cdr3_nt: TGTGCCAGCAGCTTAGAAGCTAGCGGGGGATCCTACGAGCAGTACTTC

v_call: TRBV5-4
clone_size: many
d_call: TRBD2
j_call: TRBJ2-3
cdr3_aa: CASSLPGGTSTDTQYF
cdr3_nt: TGTGCCAGCAGCTTGCCCGGGGGGACTAGCACAGATACGCAGTATTTT

v_call: TRBV11-2
clone_size: many
d_call: -
j_call: TRBJ2-1
cdr3_aa: CAVAGSYNEQFF
cdr3_nt: TGTGCCGTCGCTGGGTCCTACAATGAGCAGTTCTTC

v_call: TRBV7-9
clone_size: many
d_call: -
j_call: TRBJ2-2
cdr3_aa: CASSFYQNTGELFF
cdr3_nt: TGTGCCAGCAGCTTTTATCAGAACACCGGGGAGCTGTTTTTT